Listed here are 10 T cell receptor beta chains from one sample, sequenced in a study of cytomegalovirus exposure and HLA in healthy donors. The PCR had 60 Vbeta and 13 Jbeta primers. Assay used: immunoSEQ multiplex PCR; TCRdb lists only in-frame clones, some missing. The sample consists of roughly 140,000 clones, approximately 80% of them appearing once. Material: PBMCs. These receptor sequences come from a woman aged 35 to 49 in good health and CMV-seropositive.

The CDR3 protein is CASRQDSNQPQHF. CDR3 sequence (DNA): TGTGCCAGCAGACAGGATAGCAATCAGCCCCAGCATTTT. This chain uses TRBV27 with TRBJ1-5; TRBD1 might be the D (5 bases). Germline assignment: CDR1 MNHEY and CDR2 SMNVEV (reference sequence). The length of the CDR3 is 13 residues. V lost 6 bases and J 0 bases, leaving 6 bases between the germline ends.

The rearrangement joins TRBV7-3 to TRBJ2-2; 10 bases map to TRBD1. V shed 5 bases and J 0 bases; nucleotides not matched to a gene: 9. This CDR3 has 18 residues. Germline V gives CDR1 SGHTA, CDR2 FQGTGA. The CDR3, as DNA: TGTGCCAGCAGCCCCGCAGGGACAGGGGCCGCGAACACCGGGGAGCTGTTTTTT. Its translation is CASSPAGTGAANTGELFF.

In nucleotides, the CDR3 is TGTGCCAGCAGCCAAGTTGAAGGACAGGGATCCAACGAGCAGTACTTC. This encodes CASSQVEGQGSNEQYF. The chain employs TRBV4-2 and TRBJ2-5, with TRBD1 matching 8 bases. TRBJ2-7 explains the end of the DNA better; the J call may be wrong. CDR3 length equals 16 residues. Looked up from germline, CDR1 is LGHNA and CDR2 is YNFKEQ.

The CDR3 bases are TGTGCCAGCAGCTTCTCCCTTGAGCAGTTCTTC. Encoded protein: CASSFSLEQFF. The rearrangement uses TRBV7-2 and TRBJ2-1, with D uncertain. Per germline, CDR1 SGHTA and CDR2 FQGNSA. The CDR3 extends over 11 amino acids. Trimming pared 3 bases from V and 9 bases from J, leaving 6 bases between.

The V and J genes are TRBV4-3 and TRBJ2-1, with a possible D match to TRBD2 (5 bases). Trimming took 8 bases from V and 13 from J, leaving 24 bases between them. The length of the CDR3 is 14 residues. Germline CDR1 reads LGHNA; CDR2 reads YSLEER. CDR3 loop: CASSARSKGETQFF. In nucleotides, the CDR3 is TGCGCCAGCTCAGCCAGATCCAAGGGAGAGACCCAGTTCTTC.

This CDR3 reads CSVDSGVGKTQYF. The CDR3 DNA reads TGCAGCGTAGATAGCGGAGTAGGAAAGACCCAGTACTTC. V is TRBV29-1 and J is TRBJ2-5, with D perhaps TRBD2 (6 bases). The CDR3 has 13 residues. The V end was cut by 6 bases, the J end by 6 bases, with 17 bases between. Germline assignment: CDR1 SQVTM and CDR2 ANQGSEA.

The V call is TRBV2, the J call TRBJ1-4; 8 bases are shared with TRBD1. V was clipped by 7 bases and J by 8 bases; unmatched bases: 9. This CDR3 contains 14 residues. The germline V gene has CDR1 SNHLY and CDR2 FYNNEI. The CDR3: CASTNRGAWEKLFF. In DNA form, the CDR3 reads TGTGCCAGCACTAACAGGGGGGCTTGGGAAAAACTGTTTTTT.

This sequence joins TRBV5-6 and TRBJ1-3, with no clear D. V was trimmed by 0 bases and J by 4 bases, leaving 11 bases between them. The CDR3 contains 15 residues. Germline CDR1 and CDR2: SGHDT and YYEEEE. The CDR3 coding sequence is TGTGCCAGCAGCTTGGTCGTCGGCGGGGGAAACACCATATATTTT. The encoded protein is CASSLVVGGGNTIYF.

The rearrangement uses TRBV18 and TRBJ2-7, with D possibly being TRBD1 (5 bases). The length of the CDR3 is 12 residues. Per germline, CDR1 KGHSH and CDR2 LQKENI. The V and J ends lost 4 bases and 5 bases respectively, with 9 bases between them. The CDR3 is CASSHRLDEQYF. The CDR3 nucleotides are TGTGCCAGCTCACACAGGCTCGACGAGCAGTACTTC.

For this clone: A junction boundary mismatches the germline segment, possibly from a read error. Other DNA sequences in this sample translate to the same CDR3. The V gene is TRBV27, the J gene TRBJ2-4; 8 bases fit TRBD1. This CDR3 spans 13 amino acids. Germline CDR1 reads MNHEY; CDR2 reads SMNVEV (reference sequence). CDR3 nucleotides: TGTGCCAGCTCGACAGGGGACAAAAACATCCAGTACTTC. It translates to CASSTGDKNIQYF.